What follows are 21 T cell receptor beta chains derived from one specimen sequenced in a study of shared clonotypes between healthy human individuals. Using immunoSEQ multiplex PCR, the repertoire was profiled, and TCRdb retains in-frame clones only, with some absent. Here the sample spans about 2 million clones, about 94% being singletons. Terminally differentiated effector memory CD45RA+ cells were excluded from the naive CD8 cells, which were CD45RO-negative and positively selected for CCR7. Sequencing input: naive CD8+ T cells sorted from blood. The receptor set was obtained from a man aged 18 to 29 in good health.

The genes are TRBV7-9 and TRBJ2-3; a possible D gene is TRBD1 (6 bases). The CDR3 consists of 16 residues. Trimming removed 10 bases at V and 0 bases at J, with 20 bases between. Germline CDR1 reads SEHNR; CDR2 reads FQNEAQ (reference sequence). The CDR3 bases are TGTGCCACCAACGCCCAACAGGGTCCTAGCACAGATACGCAGTATTTT. Translating gives CATNAQQGPSTDTQYF.

This clone showed up just once. The CDR3 DNA follows: TGTGCCAGCAGCCTAACAGGGGAAACTAATGAAAAACTGTTTTTT. Protein product: CASSLTGETNEKLFF. The chain links TRBV27 to TRBJ1-4; 7 bases are a match to TRBD1. Germline V gives CDR1 MNHEY, CDR2 SMNVEV (reference sequence). With V trimmed by 6 bases and J by 1 base, 5 bases remained unmatched. The CDR3 has 15 residues.

To note about this clone: Different DNA sequences within this sample yield the same CDR3. The chain recombines TRBV5-6 with TRBJ1-1, with D hard to call. This CDR3 is built from 14 residues. Germline values: CDR1 SGHDT, CDR2 YYEEEE. With 0 bases removed from V and 3 bases from J, the gap between germline ends came to 9 bases. The CDR3 spells CASSLGGFDTEAFF. As DNA, the CDR3 is TGTGCCAGCAGCTTGGGAGGTTTCGACACTGAAGCTTTCTTT.

The V gene is TRBV7-3, the J gene TRBJ2-1, with D unresolved. Germline CDR1 is SGHTA and CDR2 is FQGTGA. CDR3 length equals 15 residues. Deletions cut 3 bases from V and 0 bases from J, with 9 bases between. In nucleotides, the CDR3 is TGTGCCAGCAGCTTGCAGGTCCCCTCCTACAATGAGCAGTTCTTC. This encodes CASSLQVPSYNEQFF.

The genes are TRBV4-1 and TRBJ1-5, with no clear D. Germline V gene lookup returns CDR1 MGHRA and CDR2 YSYEKL. The CDR3 extends over 15 amino acids. Trimming shortened V by 4 bases and J by 3 bases, and 13 bases separated the two germline ends. In DNA form, the CDR3 reads TGCGCCAGCAGCCCCCAACCAGAGGTCAATCAGCCCCAGCATTTT. This gives the protein CASSPQPEVNQPQHF.

This chain joins TRBV4-3 and TRBJ2-1, with TRBD2 matching 7 bases. The CDR3 sequence is 15 residues long. From germline, CDR1 is LGHNA and CDR2 YSLEER. The trim removed 0 bases at V and 7 bases at J, leaving 6 bases unmatched. The CDR3 DNA reads as TGCGCCAGCAGCCAAGATGCGGGAGCCACAAATGAGCAGTTCTTC. Translation: CASSQDAGATNEQFF.

This clone was seen once. The rearrangement links TRBV28 to TRBJ2-3; 7 bases agree with TRBD2. CDR3 size: 14 residues. The V gene end was trimmed by 5 bases and the J gene end by 3 bases; junction bases not matched to a gene: 5. The V gene's germline CDR1 is MDHEN and CDR2 SYDVKM. For the CDR3, the DNA is TGTGCCAGCAGTCCTGCGGGGGAAACAGATACGCAGTATTTT. It codes for CASSPAGETDTQYF.

CDR3 sequence (DNA): TGTGCCAGTCGCCCACTCGGAAACCAAGAGACCCAGTACTTC. Encoded protein: CASRPLGNQETQYF. The chain joins TRBV27 to TRBJ2-5; D remains ambiguous. The CDR3 is 14 amino acids. V was shortened by 9 bases and J by 0 bases, with 14 bases between the two germline ends. The germline V gene has CDR1 MNHEY and CDR2 SMNVEV (reference sequence).

J is TRBJ2-3 and V is TRBV6-6; D perhaps matches TRBD2 (5 bases). CDR1 is MNHNY, CDR2 SVGAGI, per germline (reference sequence). V lost 2 bases and J lost 0, with 12 bases in between. This CDR3 is built from 16 residues. The CDR3 is CASSYDYQESTDTQYF. CDR3 DNA sequence: TGTGCCAGCAGTTACGACTATCAGGAGAGCACAGATACGCAGTATTTT.

The chain recombines TRBV2 with TRBJ2-4; 7 nucleotides agree with TRBD1. This CDR3 comprises 12 residues. After removal of 6 bases from V and 8 bases from J, the junction contained 4 bases not matched to a gene. Germline CDR1 is SNHLY and CDR2 is FYNNEI. Here the CDR3 DNA reads TGTGCCAGCAGGCCTGGGACAGACATTCAGTACTTC. Its protein product is CASRPGTDIQYF.

The V gene is TRBV13, the J gene TRBJ1-1; D unclear. CDR3 length equals 14 residues. CDR1 is PRHDT and CDR2 is FYEKMQ in the germline V gene (reference sequence). The ends were cut back, 4 bases at V and 0 bases at J, with 9 bases in the middle. The CDR3 DNA sequence: TGTGCCAGCAGCTCTCATGACTTGAACACTGAAGCTTTCTTT. Protein: CASSSHDLNTEAFF. Drawing the rest from reference TRBV13 and TRBJ1-1, the complete variable domain is AAGVIQSPRHLIKEKRETATLKCYPIPRHDTVYWYQQGPGQDPQFLISFYEKMQSDKGSIPDRFSAQQFSDYHSELNMSSLELGDSALYFCASSSHDLNTEAFFGQGTRLTVV.

The CDR3 is CASSPEGGEEQYF. CDR3 DNA sequence: TGTGCCAGCAGCCCCGAGGGGGGTGAGGAGCAGTACTTC. The V and J genes are TRBV13 and TRBJ2-7; either TRBD1 or TRBD2 may fit D (6 bases each). Looked up from germline, CDR1 is PRHDT and CDR2 is FYEKMQ (reference sequence). The CDR3 covers 13 residues. The ends were cut back, 5 bases at V and 7 bases at J, with 15 bases in the middle.

V is TRBV4-1 and J is TRBJ2-7, with D perhaps TRBD1 (6 bases). CDR3 length: 14 amino acids. Germline loops: CDR1 MGHRA, CDR2 YSYEKL. V shed 4 bases and J shed 0 bases, with 10 bases lying between them. CDR3: CASSPTGFSYEQYF. CDR3 in DNA: TGCGCCAGCAGCCCCACAGGGTTCTCCTACGAGCAGTACTTC.

This clone appeared a few times. The chain joins TRBV7-9 to TRBJ2-5; D possibly matches TRBD1 or TRBD2 (5 bases each). The length of the CDR3 is 15 residues. V was trimmed by 5 bases and J by 5 bases, leaving 18 bases between them. CDR1 is SEHNR and CDR2 is FQNEAQ in the germline V gene (reference sequence). CDR3 DNA: TGTGCCAGCAGCGAGGGACGGCACTCGGGGGAGACCCAGTACTTC. Translation gives CASSEGRHSGETQYF.

The rearrangement joins TRBV6-5 to TRBJ1-2, with TRBD1 matching 8 bases. The ends lost 5 bases at V and 3 bases at J; junction bases unmatched: 5. The CDR3 spans 14 residues. Looked up from germline, CDR1 is MNHEY and CDR2 is SVGAGI. The CDR3 DNA follows: TGTGCCAGCAGTCAGGGACAGGCGCACTATGGCTACACCTTC. Its protein product is CASSQGQAHYGYTF.

The chain links TRBV4-3 to TRBJ2-3; D might be TRBD2 (6 bases). This CDR3 spans 16 amino acids. In germline, CDR1 is LGHNA, CDR2 YSLEER. V lost 0 bases to trimming and J lost 4 bases, with 14 bases between them. The CDR3 region is CASSQEISSESDTQYF. DNA for the CDR3: TGCGCCAGCAGCCAAGAGATATCTAGCGAATCAGATACGCAGTATTTT.

This sequence joins TRBV4-3 and TRBJ1-4; 10 positions match TRBD1. CDR1 is LGHNA, CDR2 YSLEER, per germline. The length of the CDR3 is 15 residues. With 2 bases clipped from V and 8 bases from J, the junction kept 5 bases outside the gene matches. DNA for the CDR3: TGCGCCAGCAGCCAATCGGGACAGGGGAAGGAAAAACTGTTTTTT. Its translation: CASSQSGQGKEKLFF.

This chain links TRBV9 with TRBJ2-7; D not resolved. This CDR3 has 12 amino acids. Germline values: CDR1 SGDLS, CDR2 YYNGEE. V lost 3 bases, J lost 5 bases, and 9 bases lay in between. CDR3 DNA: TGTGCCAGCAGCGGAAGGGAAGACGAGCAGTACTTC. This gives the protein CASSGREDEQYF.

The CDR3 reads CTSSQDTPFEAGFTYEQYF. In DNA form, the CDR3 reads TGCACCAGCAGCCAAGATACCCCCTTCGAAGCGGGGTTTACCTACGAGCAGTACTTC. The J gene is TRBJ2-7, the V gene TRBV1; whether TRBD2, the table's D call, matches the DNA was not checked. TRBV1 is a pseudogene. The CDR3 length is 19 residues.

The chain carries TRBV5-6 and TRBJ2-1; 7 bases align to TRBD1. Germline values: CDR1 SGHDT, CDR2 YYEEEE. Trimming removed 3 bases from V and 4 bases from J; junction bases left unmatched: 7. The CDR3 covers 15 residues. CDR3 amino acids: CASSSTRDRYNEQFF. The CDR3 DNA follows: TGTGCCAGCAGCTCTACCCGGGACAGATACAATGAGCAGTTCTTC.

The V call is TRBV9, the J call TRBJ2-1, with TRBD1 as a possible D gene (6 bases). CDR1 SGDLS and CDR2 YYNGEE come from the germline V gene. The ends were cut back, 1 base at V and 7 bases at J, with 12 bases in the middle. The length of the CDR3 is 14 residues. The CDR3 DNA is TGTGCCAGCAGCGTACAAACAGGGCGGAATGAGCAGTTCTTC. As protein: CASSVQTGRNEQFF.